This T cell receptor beta chain was recovered during a study of tumor-infiltrating lymphocytes in primary liver carcinoma. A constant-region primer primed TCR beta cDNA synthesis from roughly 510 ng of total RNA. Slightly modified ARM-PCR served as the procedure for the TCR beta libraries. These libraries came from three rounds of nested multiplex PCR. Researchers ran the first two PCR rounds for approximately 10 cycles each with TRBV1-TRBV30 forward primers and a C-beta reverse primer. TCRdb used MiXCR to reprocess the multiplex PCR reads, holding one entry per CDR3 protein. The sample consists of 70,000 to 75,000 distinct CDR3 sequences, over 60% of them appearing once. Unsorted bulk tissue, roughly 19-34 mg of it, served as the source for co-extraction of RNA and DNA. CDR3 length: 17 residues. Per the germline V gene, CDR1 is SGHAT and CDR2 is FQNNGV. Comments on this clonotype: An end of the junction does not agree with germline; a read error may underlie this.

The gene calls are TRBV11-2 and TRBJ2-2; 9 bases are a match to TRBD1. Sequenced sample: liver tumor tissue from sampling region 4. This sample's subset: tumor region T4, right-lateral pole. The sequence was obtained from a man aged 35-49 years with primary liver carcinoma and hepatitis B virus infection. In DNA form, the CDR3 reads TGTGCCAGCATCTTTGATCGGGACAGGGTCGGCACCGGGGGGCTGCTTTTC. It is translated as CASIFDRDRVGTGGLLF.